A selection of T cell receptor beta chains follows, all from one sample in a study of cytomegalovirus exposure and HLA in healthy donors. Method: immunoSEQ multiplex PCR; TCRdb's copy keeps in-frame clones and lacks some. This sample has about 18,000 clones; about 77% occur once, and the top ten carry more than 3.5%. Sequenced: PBMCs. The receptors come from a man aged 18-30 years in good health and CMV-seronegative. The CDR3 runs from the conserved cysteine through the conserved F or W. A D gene is named only where the DNA matches it firmly. The size of a clone is reported for some rows only, either as once, few or many, or as a class for expanded clones.

TRBD2	TRBV29-1	-	TRBJ2-1	CSVVRDRLAGYNEQFF	TGCAGCGTTGTTAGGGACCGACTAGCGGGCTACAATGAGCAGTTCTTC
TRBD1	TRBV29-1	-	TRBJ2-5	CSGGQGTETQYF	TGCAGCGGGGGACAGGGGACAGAGACCCAGTACTTC
-	TRBV6-1	-	TRBJ2-5	CASFTRRETQYF	TGTGCCAGTTTCACCCGGAGGGAGACCCAGTACTTC
TRBD1	TRBV25-1	-	TRBJ1-5	CASSDRGRQPQHF	TGTGCCAGCAGTGACAGGGGGCGTCAGCCCCAGCATTTT
-	TRBV25-1	-	TRBJ2-3	CASSGPTWDTQYF	TGTGCCAGCAGTGGGCCAACATGGGATACGCAGTATTTT
TRBD2	TRBV6-5	-	TRBJ2-7	CASSGGRYEQYF	TGTGCCAGCAGCGGGGGGAGATACGAGCAGTACTTC
-	TRBV10-3	-	TRBJ1-5	CAISRQNSNQPQHF	TGTGCCATCAGCCGACAGAATAGCAATCAGCCCCAGCATTTT
TRBD1	TRBV5-1	-	TRBJ2-2	CASSFLQGGTGELFF	TGCGCCAGCAGCTTTTTACAGGGGGGCACCGGGGAGCTGTTTTTT
-	TRBV30	-	TRBJ2-3	CAWSVHSLETSTDTQYF	TGTGCCTGGAGTGTACATTCACTGGAGACTAGCACAGATACGCAGTATTTT
TRBD1	TRBV30	few	TRBJ1-2	CAWRRTGYNYGYTF	TGTGCCTGGAGGCGGACAGGATATAACTATGGCTACACCTTC
TRBD1	TRBV6-5	-	TRBJ2-7	CASSRVGTGPEQYF	TGTGCCAGCAGCCGAGTGGGGACAGGACCCGAGCAGTACTTC
-	TRBV6-5	-	TRBJ1-2	CASSYSGGLYGYTF	TGTGCCAGCAGTTACTCGGGGGGGTTGTATGGCTACACCTTC
TRBD1	TRBV30	-	TRBJ1-5	CAWSQGQLNQPQHF	TGTGCCTGGAGTCAGGGACAGCTAAATCAGCCCCAGCATTTT
TRBD2	TRBV11-1	-	TRBJ2-7	CASSTGLAPTYEQYF	TGTGCCAGCAGCACGGGACTAGCGCCTACCTACGAGCAGTACTTC
-	TRBV5-6	-	TRBJ1-4	CASSDSSKSLGEKLFF	TGTGCCAGCAGCGATTCGTCGAAGTCCCTGGGCGAAAAACTGTTTTTT
TRBD1	TRBV30	-	TRBJ2-7	CAWSADRGYEQYF	TGTGCCTGGAGTGCGGACAGGGGATACGAGCAGTACTTC
TRBD1	TRBV6-5	-	TRBJ1-1	CASRWTGGTEAFF	TGTGCCAGCAGATGGACAGGGGGCACTGAAGCTTTCTTT
TRBD1	TRBV30	-	TRBJ1-1	CAWISPGTGERRTEAFF	TGTGCCTGGATTAGCCCCGGGACAGGGGAACGGAGGACTGAAGCTTTCTTT
-	TRBV30	-	TRBJ2-3	CASYGGLHTDTQYF	TGTGCCTCCTATGGCGGCCTACACACAGATACGCAGTATTTT
-	TRBV6-1	few	TRBJ1-5	CASSDRGNQPQHF	TGTGCCAGCAGTGACAGGGGCAATCAGCCCCAGCATTTT
-	TRBV6-1	-	TRBJ1-5	CASIPQMRSNQPQHF	TGTGCCAGCATCCCCCAGATGAGGAGCAATCAGCCCCAGCATTTT
-	TRBV18	-	TRBJ1-1	CASSPMAGNTEAFF	TGTGCCAGCTCACCAATGGCGGGGAACACTGAAGCTTTCTTT
-	TRBV30	-	TRBJ1-5	CAWRGPGLGQPQHF	TGTGCCTGGAGGGGCCCGGGACTCGGTCAGCCCCAGCATTTT
-	TRBV29-1	-	TRBJ1-1	CSVQSQAGMNTEAFF	TGCAGCGTTCAGTCCCAGGCGGGCATGAACACTGAAGCTTTCTTT
-	TRBV29-1	once	TRBJ2-2	CSVVGHRTGELFF	TGCAGCGTTGTAGGACACCGGACCGGGGAGCTGTTTTTT
TRBD2	TRBV19	-	TRBJ2-1	CASSRGLNNEQFF	TGTGCCAGTAGTCGGGGACTAAACAATGAGCAGTTCTTC
-	TRBV30	few	TRBJ2-7	CAWSLGVLRKREQYF	TGTGCCTGGAGTTTAGGTGTACTTAGGAAGCGCGAGCAGTACTTC
TRBD2	TRBV13	-	TRBJ2-5	CASSLAGGQETQYF	TGTGCCAGCAGCTTGGCGGGGGGGCAAGAGACCCAGTACTTC
-	TRBV13	-	TRBJ2-3	CASSFGGMTDTQYF	TGTGCCAGCAGCTTCGGGGGTATGACAGATACGCAGTATTTT
TRBD1	TRBV6-1	-	TRBJ1-5	CASSDRQGRGNQPQHF	TGTGCCAGCAGTGACCGACAGGGACGGGGCAATCAGCCCCAGCATTTT
-	TRBV15	-	TRBJ1-2	CATSRDSYGYTF	TGTGCCACCAGCAGGGACAGCTATGGCTACACCTTC
-	TRBV29-1	-	TRBJ2-1	CSAVELSSYNEQFF	TGCAGCGCCGTGGAGCTAAGCTCCTACAATGAGCAGTTCTTC
-	TRBV6-6	few	TRBJ1-6	CASSFGNSPLHF	TGTGCCAGCAGTTTCGGGAATTCACCCCTCCACTTT
-	TRBV5-1	once	TRBJ2-1	CASSLSPRAGMSYNEQFF	TGCGCCAGCAGCTTGAGTCCTCGGGCGGGGATGTCGTACAATGAGCAGTTCTTC
-	TRBV9	-	TRBJ2-5	CASSVVGFGETQYF	TGTGCCAGCAGCGTAGTCGGATTCGGGGAGACCCAGTACTTC
TRBD2	TRBV30	-	TRBJ2-3	CAWTGGTTDTQYF	TGTGCCTGGACCGGGGGGACGACAGATACGCAGTATTTT
-	TRBV2	-	TRBJ1-1	CASSTSGDTEAFF	TGTGCCAGCAGTACTTCAGGGGACACTGAAGCTTTCTTT
-	TRBV9	-	TRBJ1-1	CASSAGGMGRAFF	TGTGCCAGCAGCGCCGGCGGGATGGGCCGAGCTTTCTTT
TRBD2	TRBV30	-	TRBJ2-7	CACTGGGMGQYF	TGTGCCTGCACGGGAGGGGGGATGGGGCAGTACTTC
TRBD1	TRBV19	-	TRBJ1-1	CASSSTGVSEAFF	TGTGCCAGTAGCTCCACAGGGGTCTCGGAAGCTTTCTTT
TRBD2	TRBV11-2	few	TRBJ2-1	CASSSRGAGDLAGQFF	TGTGCCAGCAGCTCCCGTGGGGCGGGAGATCTGGCTGGGCAGTTCTTC
-	TRBV30	-	TRBJ1-1	CAFFRPPTAGEAFF	TGTGCCTTTTTCCGTCCGCCTACGGCGGGTGAAGCTTTCTTT
-	TRBV4-2	-	TRBJ1-3	CASSQGGQGLTGNTIYF	TGTGCCAGCAGCCAAGGAGGGCAGGGGCTGACTGGAAACACCATATATTTT
TRBD1	TRBV7-9	few	TRBJ1-1	CASSDRVYTEAFF	TGTGCCAGCAGCGACAGGGTCTACACTGAAGCTTTCTTT
TRBD1	TRBV19	-	TRBJ1-1	CASSQDRINTEAFF	TGTGCCAGTAGTCAGGACAGGATTAACACTGAAGCTTTCTTT